These T cell receptor beta chains were read from a single sample in a study of cytomegalovirus exposure and HLA in healthy donors. TCRdb's copy holds only in-frame clones and misses some; the assay was immunoSEQ multiplex PCR. Of fewer than 150,000 clones in the sample, 80% to 90% are singletons; the top ten hold about 4.2%. The source material was PBMCs. These receptors were obtained from a man aged 18 to 30 in good health and CMV-seropositive. Both conserved end residues are part of each CDR3. A D gene is named only where the DNA matches it firmly. Size values are once, few and many counts, or a class for expanded clones, and some rows have none.

v_call: TRBV6-1
j_call: TRBJ2-1
d_call: TRBD1
clone_size: once
cdr3_aa: CASRELRQGMNEQFF
cdr3_nt: TGTGCCAGCAGAGAGCTGAGACAGGGGATGAATGAGCAGTTCTTC

v_call: TRBV7-2
j_call: TRBJ1-2
d_call: NA
clone_size: NA
cdr3_aa: CASSFSAGGSGYTF
cdr3_nt: TGTGCCAGCAGCTTTTCTGCTGGGGGCAGTGGCTACACCTTC

v_call: TRBV5-1
j_call: TRBJ2-7
d_call: NA
clone_size: NA
cdr3_aa: CASSPKDSHPTSYEQYF
cdr3_nt: TGCGCCAGCAGCCCGAAGGACAGCCATCCCACGTCCTACGAGCAGTACTTC

v_call: TRBV5-4
j_call: TRBJ2-5
d_call: NA
clone_size: NA
cdr3_aa: CASSLGQAQETQYF
cdr3_nt: TGTGCCAGCAGCTTGGGACAGGCCCAAGAGACCCAGTACTTC

v_call: TRBV28
j_call: TRBJ2-7
d_call: TRBD1
clone_size: NA
cdr3_aa: CASSLRGPGQGSSYEQYF
cdr3_nt: TGTGCCAGCAGTTTAAGGGGACCGGGACAGGGGAGCTCCTACGAGCAGTACTTC

v_call: TRBV7-9
j_call: TRBJ1-3
d_call: NA
clone_size: NA
cdr3_aa: CASSLAGAQGNSGNTIYF
cdr3_nt: TGTGCCAGCAGCTTAGCGGGGGCACAGGGCAACTCTGGAAACACCATATATTTT

v_call: TRBV5-1
j_call: TRBJ1-1
d_call: NA
clone_size: NA
cdr3_aa: CASSPVGANTEAFF
cdr3_nt: TGCGCCAGCAGCCCCGTGGGGGCTAACACTGAAGCTTTCTTT

v_call: TRBV11-2
j_call: TRBJ2-5
d_call: TRBD1
clone_size: NA
cdr3_aa: CASSPRGTGFEETQYF
cdr3_nt: TGTGCCAGCAGCCCTCGGGGGACAGGGTTTGAAGAGACCCAGTACTTC

v_call: TRBV19
j_call: TRBJ1-2
d_call: TRBD1
clone_size: NA
cdr3_aa: CASETGGYGYTF
cdr3_nt: TGTGCCAGTGAGACAGGGGGCTATGGCTACACCTTC

v_call: TRBV6-4
j_call: TRBJ2-3
d_call: NA
clone_size: few
cdr3_aa: CASSDGDGGGPSTDTQYF
cdr3_nt: TGTGCCAGCAGTGACGGGGACGGCGGGGGCCCTAGCACAGATACGCAGTATTTT

v_call: TRBV7-2
j_call: TRBJ2-1
d_call: TRBD2
clone_size: NA
cdr3_aa: CASSLRRGDNEQFF
cdr3_nt: TGTGCCAGCAGCTTAAGGCGGGGGGACAATGAGCAGTTCTTC

v_call: TRBV27
j_call: TRBJ2-7
d_call: TRBD1
clone_size: NA
cdr3_aa: CASADRVNYEQYF
cdr3_nt: TGTGCCAGCGCGGACAGGGTCAACTACGAGCAGTACTTC

v_call: TRBV19
j_call: TRBJ2-3
d_call: NA
clone_size: NA
cdr3_aa: CASRPRVMKDTQYF
cdr3_nt: TGTGCCAGCCGTCCGAGGGTTATGAAAGATACGCAGTATTTT

v_call: TRBV19
j_call: TRBJ2-3
d_call: NA
clone_size: NA
cdr3_aa: CASSTGSWADTQYF
cdr3_nt: TGTGCCAGTAGTACAGGGTCTTGGGCAGATACGCAGTATTTT

v_call: TRBV5-4
j_call: TRBJ1-2
d_call: TRBD1
clone_size: NA
cdr3_aa: CASTLDRTNYGYTF
cdr3_nt: TGTGCCAGCACCTTGGACAGGACTAACTATGGCTACACCTTC

v_call: TRBV18
j_call: TRBJ1-4
d_call: TRBD1
clone_size: NA
cdr3_aa: CASSLQGARNEKLFF
cdr3_nt: TGTGCCAGCTCACTTCAGGGGGCGCGTAATGAAAAACTGTTTTTT

v_call: TRBV18
j_call: TRBJ1-6
d_call: TRBD1
clone_size: NA
cdr3_aa: CASSFQGGLDSPLHF
cdr3_nt: TGTGCCAGCTCATTTCAGGGGGGACTCGATTCACCCCTCCACTTT

v_call: TRBV13
j_call: TRBJ1-1
d_call: NA
clone_size: NA
cdr3_aa: CASSDFRMNTEAFF
cdr3_nt: TGTGCCAGCAGCGACTTTCGAATGAACACTGAAGCTTTCTTT

v_call: TRBV5-1
j_call: TRBJ2-7
d_call: NA
clone_size: once
cdr3_aa: CASSSSGVSYEQYF
cdr3_nt: TGCGCCAGCAGCTCCTCTGGAGTCAGCTACGAGCAGTACTTC

v_call: TRBV7-9
j_call: TRBJ1-5
d_call: TRBD1
clone_size: NA
cdr3_aa: CASARDRGLNGNQPQHF
cdr3_nt: TGTGCCAGTGCCCGGGACAGGGGGCTCAATGGCAATCAGCCCCAGCATTTT

v_call: TRBV6-6
j_call: TRBJ1-6
d_call: TRBD1
clone_size: few
cdr3_aa: CASSYPIGQGIPPLHF
cdr3_nt: TGTGCCAGCAGTTACCCCATAGGACAGGGGATCCCACCCCTCCACTTT

v_call: TRBV7-2
j_call: TRBJ2-7
d_call: TRBD1
clone_size: NA
cdr3_aa: CASSLDRGREQYF
cdr3_nt: TGTGCCAGCAGCTTGGACAGGGGGCGCGAGCAGTACTTC

v_call: TRBV25-1
j_call: TRBJ1-6
d_call: TRBD1
clone_size: NA
cdr3_aa: CASRDRDVYPLHF
cdr3_nt: TGTGCCAGCCGGGACAGGGATGTTTATCCCCTCCACTTT

v_call: TRBV10-2
j_call: TRBJ2-3
d_call: NA
clone_size: NA
cdr3_aa: CASSDREPSHSDTQYF
cdr3_nt: TGCGCCAGCAGTGACCGAGAACCCTCGCACTCAGATACGCAGTATTTT

v_call: TRBV4-3
j_call: TRBJ2-1
d_call: NA
clone_size: NA
cdr3_aa: CASSQDGLGSSYNEQFF
cdr3_nt: TGCGCCAGCAGCCAAGATGGGTTGGGGAGCTCCTACAATGAGCAGTTCTTC

v_call: TRBV7-9
j_call: TRBJ1-2
d_call: TRBD1
clone_size: NA
cdr3_aa: CASSTLRGQGHGYTF
cdr3_nt: TGTGCCAGCAGCACTCTCCGGGGACAGGGCCATGGCTACACCTTC

v_call: TRBV29-1
j_call: TRBJ2-1
d_call: TRBD1
clone_size: NA
cdr3_aa: CSATTLMGQGDEQFF
cdr3_nt: TGCAGCGCCACAACCTTAATGGGACAGGGGGATGAGCAGTTCTTC

v_call: TRBV11-2
j_call: TRBJ1-2
d_call: NA
clone_size: NA
cdr3_aa: CASSLDWGGAGYTF
cdr3_nt: TGTGCCAGCAGCTTAGATTGGGGAGGGGCCGGCTACACCTTC

v_call: TRBV13
j_call: TRBJ1-6
d_call: NA
clone_size: NA
cdr3_aa: CASSFNPQGRNSPLHF
cdr3_nt: TGTGCCAGCAGCTTCAACCCCCAGGGGCGGAATTCACCCCTCCACTTT

v_call: TRBV6-5
j_call: TRBJ1-1
d_call: NA
clone_size: NA
cdr3_aa: CASSYGVSPGTEAFF
cdr3_nt: TGTGCCAGCAGTTATGGCGTCTCACCGGGGACTGAAGCTTTCTTT

v_call: TRBV6-5
j_call: TRBJ1-2
d_call: NA
clone_size: NA
cdr3_aa: CASSPQGTGYTF
cdr3_nt: TGTGCCAGCAGTCCACAGGGAACCGGCTACACCTTC

v_call: TRBV27
j_call: TRBJ2-5
d_call: TRBD2
clone_size: NA
cdr3_aa: CASTRSGGGTQETQYF
cdr3_nt: TGTGCCAGCACTCGGAGCGGGGGGGGCACCCAAGAGACCCAGTACTTC

v_call: TRBV19
j_call: TRBJ2-7
d_call: NA
clone_size: NA
cdr3_aa: CASSISRDYEQYF
cdr3_nt: TGTGCCAGTAGTATCTCAAGAGACTACGAGCAGTACTTC

v_call: TRBV11-1
j_call: TRBJ1-2
d_call: TRBD1
clone_size: NA
cdr3_aa: CASSFGTGKNNYGYTF
cdr3_nt: TGTGCCAGCAGCTTTGGGACAGGGAAGAACAACTATGGCTACACCTTC

v_call: TRBV2
j_call: TRBJ1-4
d_call: NA
clone_size: NA
cdr3_aa: CASRDDRLNEKLFF
cdr3_nt: TGTGCCAGCAGGGATGACAGGCTTAATGAAAAACTGTTTTTT

v_call: TRBV5-1
j_call: TRBJ1-4
d_call: TRBD1
clone_size: NA
cdr3_aa: CASSLGQGKEKLFF
cdr3_nt: TGCGCCAGCAGCTTGGGACAGGGGAAAGAAAAACTGTTTTTT

v_call: TRBV5-6
j_call: TRBJ1-1
d_call: NA
clone_size: NA
cdr3_aa: CASSLDRSYTEAFF
cdr3_nt: TGTGCCAGCAGCTTGGACAGAAGTTACACTGAAGCTTTCTTT

v_call: TRBV27
j_call: TRBJ1-6
d_call: TRBD1
clone_size: NA
cdr3_aa: CASSLSGGAVSPLHF
cdr3_nt: TGTGCCAGCAGTTTATCAGGGGGCGCGGTTTCACCCCTCCACTTT

v_call: TRBV6-6
j_call: TRBJ1-2
d_call: NA
clone_size: NA
cdr3_aa: CASNLTPETGHLEGTF
cdr3_nt: TGTGCCAGCAATCTAACCCCCGAGACAGGTCATTTAGAGGGCACCTTC

v_call: TRBV15
j_call: TRBJ1-1
d_call: NA
clone_size: NA
cdr3_aa: CATSEHHTNTEAFF
cdr3_nt: TGTGCCACCAGCGAACACCACACGAACACTGAAGCTTTCTTT

v_call: TRBV4-1
j_call: TRBJ1-2
d_call: NA
clone_size: NA
cdr3_aa: CASSQATRGNYGYTF
cdr3_nt: TGCGCCAGCAGCCAAGCCACTCGGGGAAACTATGGCTACACCTTC

v_call: TRBV27
j_call: TRBJ1-4
d_call: TRBD1
clone_size: NA
cdr3_aa: CASSPRRGPGFGEKLFF
cdr3_nt: TGTGCCAGCAGTCCCCGGAGGGGGCCGGGGTTCGGTGAAAAACTGTTTTTT

v_call: TRBV7-9
j_call: TRBJ2-7
d_call: TRBD1
clone_size: NA
cdr3_aa: CASTLSGQGGEQYF
cdr3_nt: TGTGCCAGCACCCTTAGCGGACAGGGGGGCGAGCAGTACTTC

v_call: TRBV4-2
j_call: TRBJ2-2
d_call: NA
clone_size: NA
cdr3_aa: CASSQTGRNTGELFF
cdr3_nt: TGTGCCAGCAGCCAAACAGGGCGGAACACCGGGGAGCTGTTTTTT

v_call: TRBV6-1
j_call: TRBJ2-5
d_call: NA
clone_size: NA
cdr3_aa: CASADQGWVETQYF
cdr3_nt: TGTGCCAGCGCGGATCAGGGGTGGGTAGAGACCCAGTACTTC